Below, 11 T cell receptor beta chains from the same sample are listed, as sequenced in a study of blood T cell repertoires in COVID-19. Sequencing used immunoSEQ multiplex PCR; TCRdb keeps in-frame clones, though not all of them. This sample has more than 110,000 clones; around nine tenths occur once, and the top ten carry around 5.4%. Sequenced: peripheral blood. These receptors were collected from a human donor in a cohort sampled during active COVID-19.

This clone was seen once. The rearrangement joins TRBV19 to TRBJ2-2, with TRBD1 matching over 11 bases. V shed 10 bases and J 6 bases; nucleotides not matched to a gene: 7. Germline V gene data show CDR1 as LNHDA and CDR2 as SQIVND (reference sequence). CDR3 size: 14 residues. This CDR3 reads CATSGTGGPGELFF. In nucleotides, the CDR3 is TGTGCCACGTCCGGGACAGGGGGGCCCGGGGAGCTGTTTTTT.

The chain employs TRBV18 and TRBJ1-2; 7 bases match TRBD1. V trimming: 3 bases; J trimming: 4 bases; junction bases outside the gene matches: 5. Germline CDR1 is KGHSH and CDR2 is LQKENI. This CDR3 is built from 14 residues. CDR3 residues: CASSPGTEVYGYTF. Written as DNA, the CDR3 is TGTGCCAGCTCACCCGGGACAGAAGTCTATGGCTACACCTTC.

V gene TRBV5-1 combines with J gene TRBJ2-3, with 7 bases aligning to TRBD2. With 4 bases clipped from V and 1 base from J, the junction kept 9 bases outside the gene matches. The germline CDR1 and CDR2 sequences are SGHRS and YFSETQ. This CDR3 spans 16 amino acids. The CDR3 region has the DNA TGCGCCAGCAGCCCCCCTTTGGGGGGGGGCACAGATACGCAGTATTTT. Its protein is CASSPPLGGGTDTQYF.

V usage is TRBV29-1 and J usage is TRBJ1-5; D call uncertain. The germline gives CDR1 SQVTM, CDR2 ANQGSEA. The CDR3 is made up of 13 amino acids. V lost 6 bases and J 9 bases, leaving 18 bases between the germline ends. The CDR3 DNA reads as TGCAGCGTCCTGGACCGGCTTGAGGGGCCCCAGCATTTT. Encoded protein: CSVLDRLEGPQHF.

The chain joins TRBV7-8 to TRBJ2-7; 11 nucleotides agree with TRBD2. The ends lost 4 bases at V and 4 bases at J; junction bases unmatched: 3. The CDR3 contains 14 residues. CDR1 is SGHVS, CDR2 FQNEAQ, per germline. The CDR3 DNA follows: TGTGCCAGCAGCTCGACTAGCGGGACATACGAGCAGTACTTC. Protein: CASSSTSGTYEQYF.

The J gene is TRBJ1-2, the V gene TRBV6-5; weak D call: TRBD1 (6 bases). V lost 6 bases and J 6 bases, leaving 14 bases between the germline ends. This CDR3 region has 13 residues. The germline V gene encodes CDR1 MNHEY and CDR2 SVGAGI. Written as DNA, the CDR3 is TGTGCCAGCAGCGACGGGGGGCGGAATGGCTACACCTTC. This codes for CASSDGGRNGYTF.

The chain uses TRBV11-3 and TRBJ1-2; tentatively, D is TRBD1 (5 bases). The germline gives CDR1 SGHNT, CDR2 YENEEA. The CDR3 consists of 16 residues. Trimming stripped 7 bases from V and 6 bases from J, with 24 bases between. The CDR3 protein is CASTPLGSGKENGYTF. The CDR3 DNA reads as TGTGCCAGCACCCCCCTAGGGTCAGGGAAGGAGAATGGCTACACCTTC.

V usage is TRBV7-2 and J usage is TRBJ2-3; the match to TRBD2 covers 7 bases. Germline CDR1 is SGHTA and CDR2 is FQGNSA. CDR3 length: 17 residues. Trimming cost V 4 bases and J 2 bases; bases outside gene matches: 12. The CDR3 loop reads CASSSGGGSGATDTQYF. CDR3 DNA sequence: TGTGCCAGCAGCTCGGGAGGAGGGAGTGGTGCCACAGATACGCAGTATTTT.

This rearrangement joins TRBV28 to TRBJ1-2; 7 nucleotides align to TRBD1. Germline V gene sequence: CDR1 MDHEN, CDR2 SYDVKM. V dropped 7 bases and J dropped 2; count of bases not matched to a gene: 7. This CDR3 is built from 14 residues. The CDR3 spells CASTLGGQNYGYTF. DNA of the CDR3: TGTGCCAGCACCCTCGGGGGACAGAACTATGGCTACACCTTC.

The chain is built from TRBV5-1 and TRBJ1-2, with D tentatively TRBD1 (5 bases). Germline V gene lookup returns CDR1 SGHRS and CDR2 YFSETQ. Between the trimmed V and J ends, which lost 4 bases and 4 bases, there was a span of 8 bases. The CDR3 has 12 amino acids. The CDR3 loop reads CASSGDFYGYTF. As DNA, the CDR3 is TGCGCCAGCAGCGGGGACTTCTATGGCTACACCTTC.

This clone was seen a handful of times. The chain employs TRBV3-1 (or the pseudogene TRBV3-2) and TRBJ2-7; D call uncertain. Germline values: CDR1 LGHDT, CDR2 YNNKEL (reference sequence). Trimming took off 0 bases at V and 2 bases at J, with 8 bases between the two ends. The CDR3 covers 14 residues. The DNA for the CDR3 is TGTGCCAGCAGCCAAGAGCCAGTGACCTACGAGCAGTACTTC. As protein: CASSQEPVTYEQYF.